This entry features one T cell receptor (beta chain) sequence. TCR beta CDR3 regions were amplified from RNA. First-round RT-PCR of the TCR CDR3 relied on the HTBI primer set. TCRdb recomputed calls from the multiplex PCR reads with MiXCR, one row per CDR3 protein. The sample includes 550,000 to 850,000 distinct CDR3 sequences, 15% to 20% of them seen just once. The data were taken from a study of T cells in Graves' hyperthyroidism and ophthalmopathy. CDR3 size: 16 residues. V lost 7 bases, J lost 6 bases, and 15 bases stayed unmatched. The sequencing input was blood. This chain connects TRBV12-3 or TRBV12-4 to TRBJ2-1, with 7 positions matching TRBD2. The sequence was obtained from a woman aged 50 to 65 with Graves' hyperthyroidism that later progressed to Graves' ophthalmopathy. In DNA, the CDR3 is TGTGCCAGCAAGTCGAGTAGCGGGCGCCCAATCAATGAGCAGTTCTTC. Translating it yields CASKSSSGRPINEQFF.